These T cell receptor beta chains were read from a single sample in a study of blood T cell repertoires in COVID-19. Profiling relied on immunoSEQ multiplex PCR, and the TCRdb table lists in-frame clones only, not all of them. Here the sample spans roughly 51,000 clones, approximately 91% being singletons. The sequencing input was peripheral blood. These receptors all stem from an older woman with active or convalescent COVID-19. Both conserved end residues are part of each CDR3. The order of the fields is D gene, J gene, CDR3 length, V gene, clone size, CDR3 protein, CDR3 DNA. The D gene is left open where the match is weak. For some rows the clone size is stated as once, few or many, or as a class when expanded; others skip it.

D gene: TRBD2; J gene: TRBJ2-1; CDR3 length: 15; V gene: TRBV30; clone size: NA; CDR3 protein: CAWSRQAGGRNEQFF; CDR3 DNA: TGTGCCTGGAGTAGGCAAGCGGGGGGGCGGAATGAGCAGTTCTTC
D gene: NA; J gene: TRBJ1-4; CDR3 length: 14; V gene: TRBV6-5; clone size: NA; CDR3 protein: CASTQVLSNEKLFF; CDR3 DNA: TGTGCCAGCACCCAGGTCTTATCTAATGAAAAACTGTTTTTT
D gene: TRBD2; J gene: TRBJ2-1; CDR3 length: 14; V gene: TRBV14; clone size: NA; CDR3 protein: CASSQRLASNEQFF; CDR3 DNA: TGTGCCAGCAGCCAACGACTAGCGTCCAATGAGCAGTTCTTC
D gene: NA; J gene: TRBJ2-7; CDR3 length: 17; V gene: TRBV6-6; clone size: NA; CDR3 protein: CASSHGGGAALSYEQYF; CDR3 DNA: TGTGCCAGCAGTCACGGGGGTGGGGCAGCCCTCTCCTACGAGCAGTACTTC
D gene: TRBD1; J gene: TRBJ1-5; CDR3 length: 15; V gene: TRBV7-8; clone size: once; CDR3 protein: CASSGATGKNQPQHF; CDR3 DNA: TGTGCCAGCAGCGGGGCGACAGGGAAGAATCAGCCCCAGCATTTT
D gene: TRBD1; J gene: TRBJ1-4; CDR3 length: 14; V gene: TRBV28; clone size: NA; CDR3 protein: CASSLQGQNEKLFF; CDR3 DNA: TGTGCCAGCAGTTTACAGGGACAGAATGAAAAACTGTTTTTT
D gene: TRBD2; J gene: TRBJ2-2; CDR3 length: 15; V gene: TRBV7-8; clone size: NA; CDR3 protein: CASSLDSGGTGELFF; CDR3 DNA: TGTGCCAGCAGCTTAGATAGCGGGGGTACCGGGGAGCTGTTTTTT
D gene: NA; J gene: TRBJ1-3; CDR3 length: 15; V gene: TRBV4-2; clone size: NA; CDR3 protein: CASSQDRGSGNTIYF; CDR3 DNA: TGTGCCAGCAGCCAAGACAGGGGATCTGGAAACACCATATATTTT
D gene: TRBD1; J gene: TRBJ1-1; CDR3 length: 14; V gene: TRBV9; clone size: few; CDR3 protein: CASSSGQGSTEAFF; CDR3 DNA: TGTGCCAGCAGCTCGGGACAGGGGAGCACTGAAGCTTTCTTT
D gene: TRBD1; J gene: TRBJ1-1; CDR3 length: 11; V gene: TRBV20-1; clone size: NA; CDR3 protein: CSARQGPKAFF; CDR3 DNA: TGCAGTGCCCGACAGGGCCCCAAAGCTTTCTTT
D gene: NA; J gene: TRBJ1-6; CDR3 length: 12; V gene: TRBV6-6; clone size: NA; CDR3 protein: CASTAGQAPLHF; CDR3 DNA: TGTGCCAGCACGGCAGGGCAGGCCCCCCTCCACTTT
D gene: TRBD2; J gene: TRBJ2-1; CDR3 length: 13; V gene: TRBV7-3; clone size: NA; CDR3 protein: CASTLAGVDEQFF; CDR3 DNA: TGTGCCAGCACCCTAGCGGGGGTCGATGAGCAGTTCTTC
D gene: TRBD1; J gene: TRBJ1-5; CDR3 length: 15; V gene: TRBV6-5; clone size: few; CDR3 protein: CASSSGTGGVQPQHF; CDR3 DNA: TGTGCCAGCAGTTCCGGGACAGGGGGCGTTCAGCCCCAGCATTTT
D gene: NA; J gene: TRBJ1-1; CDR3 length: 13; V gene: TRBV11-2; clone size: NA; CDR3 protein: CASSLDRGTEAFF; CDR3 DNA: TGTGCCAGCAGCTTAGATAGGGGCACTGAAGCTTTCTTT
D gene: TRBD2; J gene: TRBJ2-3; CDR3 length: 16; V gene: TRBV9; clone size: NA; CDR3 protein: CASSGGTNTQSGTQYF; CDR3 DNA: TGTGCCAGCAGCGGCGGGACTAATACACAGAGTGGTACGCAGTATTTT
D gene: NA; J gene: TRBJ2-7; CDR3 length: 14; V gene: TRBV4-1; clone size: NA; CDR3 protein: CASSQVGGSYEQYF; CDR3 DNA: TGCGCCAGCAGCCAAGTAGGGGGAAGCTACGAGCAGTACTTC
D gene: NA; J gene: TRBJ1-1; CDR3 length: 12; V gene: TRBV28; clone size: NA; CDR3 protein: CASRPGNTEAFF; CDR3 DNA: TGTGCCAGCAGGCCGGGGAACACTGAAGCTTTCTTT
D gene: TRBD2; J gene: TRBJ2-7; CDR3 length: 15; V gene: TRBV30; clone size: NA; CDR3 protein: CAWASRTSGIYEQYF; CDR3 DNA: TGTGCCTGGGCCTCGAGGACTAGCGGAATATACGAGCAGTACTTC
D gene: TRBD2; J gene: TRBJ2-7; CDR3 length: 14; V gene: TRBV9; clone size: NA; CDR3 protein: CASSGGTSNHEQYF; CDR3 DNA: TGTGCCAGCAGCGGGGGGACTAGCAATCACGAGCAGTACTTC
D gene: TRBD2; J gene: TRBJ2-1; CDR3 length: 16; V gene: TRBV28; clone size: NA; CDR3 protein: CASSFASGGTYNEQFF; CDR3 DNA: TGTGCCAGCAGTTTTGCTAGCGGGGGAACCTACAATGAGCAGTTCTTC
D gene: NA; J gene: TRBJ2-7; CDR3 length: 13; V gene: TRBV7-9; clone size: NA; CDR3 protein: CASSALQGYEQYF; CDR3 DNA: TGTGCCAGCAGCGCCCTCCAGGGCTACGAGCAGTACTTC
D gene: NA; J gene: TRBJ1-5; CDR3 length: 13; V gene: TRBV6-5; clone size: NA; CDR3 protein: CASSSSRQQPQHF; CDR3 DNA: TGTGCCAGCAGTTCCTCGCGACAGCAGCCCCAGCATTTT
D gene: NA; J gene: TRBJ1-1; CDR3 length: 14; V gene: TRBV6-1; clone size: NA; CDR3 protein: CASSEEWMNTEAFF; CDR3 DNA: TGTGCCAGCAGTGAGGAGTGGATGAACACTGAAGCTTTCTTT
D gene: TRBD2; J gene: TRBJ2-7; CDR3 length: 14; V gene: TRBV30; clone size: NA; CDR3 protein: CAWSVLAPNYEQYF; CDR3 DNA: TGTGCCTGGAGTGTACTAGCGCCTAACTACGAGCAGTACTTC
D gene: NA; J gene: TRBJ2-7; CDR3 length: 15; V gene: TRBV15; clone size: NA; CDR3 protein: CATSRDRGIGNEQYF; CDR3 DNA: TGTGCCACCAGCAGAGACAGGGGCATAGGGAACGAGCAGTACTTC
D gene: NA; J gene: TRBJ1-2; CDR3 length: 14; V gene: TRBV28; clone size: NA; CDR3 protein: CASSSSAGRGGYTF; CDR3 DNA: TGTGCCAGCAGCTCCTCGGCAGGGCGTGGAGGCTACACCTTC
D gene: NA; J gene: TRBJ2-2; CDR3 length: 17; V gene: TRBV5-1; clone size: once; CDR3 protein: CASSSIQGFRGTGELFF; CDR3 DNA: TGCGCCAGCAGCTCCATCCAGGGATTCCGCGGCACCGGGGAGCTGTTTTTT
D gene: NA; J gene: TRBJ1-1; CDR3 length: 13; V gene: TRBV9; clone size: NA; CDR3 protein: CASSPGGTTEAFF; CDR3 DNA: TGTGCCAGCAGCCCGGGAGGGACCACTGAAGCTTTCTTT
D gene: TRBD1; J gene: TRBJ1-2; CDR3 length: 16; V gene: TRBV5-1; clone size: NA; CDR3 protein: CASSSGQGSSNYGYTF; CDR3 DNA: TGCGCCAGCAGCTCGGGACAGGGCTCGTCTAACTATGGCTACACCTTC
D gene: NA; J gene: TRBJ2-7; CDR3 length: 16; V gene: TRBV5-4; clone size: NA; CDR3 protein: CASSLGFGTRAHEQYF; CDR3 DNA: TGTGCCAGCAGCTTGGGTTTTGGGACTCGCGCACACGAGCAGTACTTC
D gene: TRBD2; J gene: TRBJ2-1; CDR3 length: 13; V gene: TRBV2; clone size: NA; CDR3 protein: CASTSGSVSEQFF; CDR3 DNA: TGTGCCAGTACTAGCGGGAGTGTGAGTGAGCAGTTCTTC
D gene: NA; J gene: TRBJ2-3; CDR3 length: 13; V gene: TRBV28; clone size: NA; CDR3 protein: CASSSGLTDTQYF; CDR3 DNA: TGTGCCAGCAGTAGCGGGCTTACAGATACGCAGTATTTT
D gene: NA; J gene: TRBJ2-5; CDR3 length: 14; V gene: TRBV11-3; clone size: NA; CDR3 protein: CASSLGRLDETQYF; CDR3 DNA: TGTGCCAGCAGCTTAGGCCGACTAGACGAGACCCAGTACTTC
D gene: TRBD2; J gene: TRBJ2-4; CDR3 length: 17; V gene: TRBV28; clone size: NA; CDR3 protein: CASSTLSGRSIRDIQYF; CDR3 DNA: TGTGCCAGCAGTACGCTTAGCGGGAGAAGTATAAGGGACATTCAGTACTTC
D gene: TRBD2; J gene: TRBJ2-1; CDR3 length: 15; V gene: TRBV6-2/TRBV6-3; clone size: NA; CDR3 protein: CASSRPGGRVNEQFF; CDR3 DNA: TGTGCCAGCAGTCGACCCGGGGGGAGGGTGAATGAGCAGTTCTTC
D gene: NA; J gene: TRBJ1-2; CDR3 length: 13; V gene: TRBV6-6; clone size: NA; CDR3 protein: CASSYQGNYGYTF; CDR3 DNA: TGTGCCAGCAGTTACCAGGGTAACTATGGCTACACCTTC
D gene: NA; J gene: TRBJ1-1; CDR3 length: 13; V gene: TRBV11-3; clone size: NA; CDR3 protein: CASSSGQYTEAFF; CDR3 DNA: TGTGCCAGCAGCTCCGGACAGTACACTGAAGCTTTCTTT
D gene: NA; J gene: TRBJ2-1; CDR3 length: 15; V gene: TRBV21-1; clone size: NA; CDR3 protein: CASYRDPPSDNEQFF; CDR3 DNA: TGTGCCAGCTACAGGGATCCCCCCTCCGACAATGAGCAGTTCTTC
D gene: NA; J gene: TRBJ2-3; CDR3 length: 17; V gene: TRBV5-1; clone size: NA; CDR3 protein: CASSLVGHSRSTDTQYF; CDR3 DNA: TGCGCCAGCAGCTTGGTTGGCCACAGCAGGAGCACAGATACGCAGTATTTT
D gene: NA; J gene: TRBJ2-7; CDR3 length: 12; V gene: TRBV11-3; clone size: NA; CDR3 protein: CASSRTGTEQYF; CDR3 DNA: TGTGCCAGCAGCCGTACAGGGACCGAGCAGTACTTC
D gene: NA; J gene: TRBJ1-1; CDR3 length: 15; V gene: TRBV6-1; clone size: NA; CDR3 protein: CASSETGPGSTEAFF; CDR3 DNA: TGTGCCAGCAGTGAGACTGGTCCGGGGAGCACTGAAGCTTTCTTT
D gene: TRBD1; J gene: TRBJ2-7; CDR3 length: 15; V gene: TRBV28; clone size: NA; CDR3 protein: CASNLPGGHPGEQYF; CDR3 DNA: TGTGCCAGCAATCTTCCAGGGGGCCACCCGGGGGAGCAGTACTTC
D gene: TRBD1; J gene: TRBJ1-3; CDR3 length: 21; V gene: TRBV16; clone size: few; CDR3 protein: CASSQSQPGGLLLGSGNTIYF; CDR3 DNA: TGTGCCAGCAGCCAATCGCAGCCAGGGGGCCTGTTGCTGGGGTCTGGAAACACCATATATTTT
D gene: TRBD2; J gene: TRBJ2-5; CDR3 length: 14; V gene: TRBV24-1; clone size: NA; CDR3 protein: CATSDPGGHETQYF; CDR3 DNA: TGTGCCACCAGTGATCCGGGGGGGCATGAGACCCAGTACTTC
D gene: NA; J gene: TRBJ2-6; CDR3 length: 15; V gene: TRBV14; clone size: NA; CDR3 protein: CASSLQGAGANVLTF; CDR3 DNA: TGTGCCAGCAGCCTTCAAGGAGCTGGGGCCAACGTCCTGACTTTC
D gene: NA; J gene: TRBJ2-3; CDR3 length: 18; V gene: TRBV7-2; clone size: NA; CDR3 protein: CASSSRRDLQGRTDTQYF; CDR3 DNA: TGTGCCAGCAGCTCGCGACGAGACCTACAGGGACGCACAGATACGCAGTATTTT
D gene: NA; J gene: TRBJ2-1; CDR3 length: 16; V gene: TRBV6-5; clone size: NA; CDR3 protein: CASSYSKGLSYNEQFF; CDR3 DNA: TGTGCCAGCAGTTACTCGAAGGGGCTGTCCTACAATGAGCAGTTCTTC